These 25 T cell receptor beta chains originate from one sample sequenced in a study of identical twins. TCRdb reanalysed the 5' RACE reads using MiXCR and keeps one entry per CDR3 protein. The table shows 150,000 or so distinct CDR3 sequences, with 3% to 4.5% occurring only once. Sequencing input: memory T cells sorted from blood. Source of these receptors: a man between 18 and 29 years old in good health.

This clonotype has at least ten counts. This chain uses TRBV10-3 with TRBJ2-7, with 10 bases matching TRBD2. Germline V gene data show CDR1 as ENHRY and CDR2 as SYGVKD. The CDR3 totals 14 residues. The junction had 7 bases not matched to a gene; V was cut back by 4 bases and J by 7 bases. In nucleotides, the CDR3 is TGTGCCATCAGTGCAGCTAGCGGGAGAGGTGAGCAGTACGTC. It encodes CAISAASGRGEQYV.

This clonotype turned up a few times. The CDR3 loop is CASSLMAGEQPQHF. In DNA form, the CDR3 reads TGTGCCAGCAGCTTAATGGCAGGGGAGCAGCCCCAGCATTTT. The chain uses TRBV11-2 and TRBJ1-5; maybe TRBD1 (6 bases). V was trimmed by 2 bases and J by 7 bases, leaving 12 bases between them. Germline CDR1 reads SGHAT; CDR2 reads FQNNGV. The CDR3 runs to 14 residues.

This clonotype was seen ten or more times. The junction departs from the called germline gene at one end, perhaps through a read error. The rearrangement uses TRBV28 and TRBJ2-2; possibly TRBD1 for D (5 bases). Germline CDR1 is MDHEN and CDR2 is SYDVKM. CDR3 length: 14 amino acids. In DNA form, the CDR3 reads TGTGCCAGCGGTTTGACAGCCGGCACCGGGGAGCTGTTTTTT. Amino acid sequence: CASGLTAGTGELFF.

Many counts were recorded for this clonotype. This chain joins TRBV25-1 and TRBJ1-4, with a possible D match to TRBD1 (6 bases). Trimming removed 2 bases at V and 7 bases at J, with 17 bases between. The CDR3 length is 16 residues. Germline-derived CDR1 and CDR2 are MGHDK and SYGVNS. CDR3 coding DNA: TGTGCCAGCAGTGAAACCAACAGGGTTGTAGGTGAAAAACTGTTTTTT. This gives the protein CASSETNRVVGEKLFF.

This clonotype was observed at least ten times. The chain is built from TRBV20-1 and TRBJ2-2; 8 bases agree with TRBD2. The CDR3 runs to 15 residues. Germline-derived CDR1 and CDR2 are DFQATT and SNEGSKA (reference sequence). V dropped 3 bases and J dropped 2; count of bases not matched to a gene: 5. CDR3 bases: TGCAGTGCTAGTATACTAGCGGTCAACACCGGGGAGCTGTTTTTT. It yields the protein CSASILAVNTGELFF.

This clonotype was observed at least ten times. The rearrangement uses TRBV19 and TRBJ2-7; D might be TRBD2 (6 bases). The germline V and J ends were trimmed by 6 bases and 7 bases, with 19 bases remaining between them. Germline V CDR1 and CDR2: LNHDA, SQIVND (reference sequence). The CDR3 totals 14 residues. CDR3 sequence: CASSPGRFSQEQYV. In DNA form, the CDR3 reads TGTGCCAGTAGCCCCGGGAGATTCTCCCAAGAGCAGTACGTC.

There are many counts of this clonotype. The V and J genes are TRBV24-1 and TRBJ1-1; D call uncertain. Trimming removed 2 bases at V and 4 bases at J, with 13 bases between. The CDR3 length is 15 residues. Germline assignment: CDR1 KGHDR and CDR2 SFDVKD. Here the CDR3 DNA reads TGTGCCACCAGTGATTCCCGGGGTCTTCGCACTGAAGCTTTCTTT. This translates into CATSDSRGLRTEAFF.

Note on this clonotype: A single base separates this from a much larger clone, so it may be a read error. The chain joins TRBV20-1 to TRBJ2-1; TRBD1 might be the D (8 bases). This CDR3 comprises 14 residues. Trimming took 4 bases from V and 9 from J, leaving 19 bases between them. CDR1 DFQATT and CDR2 SNEGSKA come from the germline V gene (reference sequence). The CDR3, as DNA: TGCAGTGCTACTGACAGGGGAGGGTGGGGTGAGCAGTTCTTC. Residues: CSATDRGGWGEQFF.

In this sample, this clonotype turned up many times. The V call is TRBV7-2, the J call TRBJ2-1; the D call may be TRBD1 or TRBD2 (5 bases each). Germline V CDR1 and CDR2: SGHTA, FQGNSA. The CDR3 runs 16 residues. Trimming took off 4 bases at V and 0 bases at J, with 13 bases between the two ends. This chain's CDR3 is CASSWPPGGSYNEQFF. For the CDR3, the DNA is TGTGCCAGCAGCTGGCCCCCTGGGGGCTCCTACAATGAGCAGTTCTTC.

This clonotype was detected many times. V is TRBV7-9 and J is TRBJ1-4; D might be TRBD1 (6 bases). Germline CDR1 reads SEHNR; CDR2 reads FQNEAQ (reference sequence). Trimming pared 2 bases from V and 7 bases from J, leaving 11 bases between. This CDR3 is 14 amino acids long. The CDR3 region is CASSLLQGGEKLFF. CDR3 bases: TGTGCCAGCAGCTTATTACAGGGTGGTGAAAAACTGTTTTTT.

This clonotype came up many times. The chain couples TRBV19 to TRBJ2-5, with D possibly TRBD2 on 5 matching bases. Looked up from germline, CDR1 is LNHDA and CDR2 is SQIVND (reference sequence). V gave up 3 bases and J gave up 5 bases, with 13 bases separating them. This CDR3 contains 14 residues. This CDR3 is CASSMGTSPETQYF. DNA for the CDR3: TGTGCCAGTAGTATGGGAACTAGTCCGGAGACCCAGTACTTC.

The sample holds many counts of this clonotype. The genes are TRBV6-2 or TRBV6-3 and TRBJ2-7; TRBD2 aligns across 11 bases. CDR1 is MNHEY and CDR2 is SVGEGT in the germline V gene. Trimming took 5 bases from V and 6 from J; bases not matched to a gene: 6. This CDR3 has 14 amino acids. CDR3 DNA sequence: TGTGCCAGCAGTCTACTAGCGGGAGCTGGCGAGCAGTACTTC. Translating gives CASSLLAGAGEQYF.

This clonotype was seen many times. This sequence joins TRBV3-1 and TRBJ2-4; possibly TRBD2 for D (7 bases). Germline V CDR1 and CDR2: LGHDT, YNNKEL (reference sequence). CDR3 length: 18 residues. V shed 3 bases and J shed 0 bases, with 18 bases lying between them. The DNA for the CDR3 is TGTGCCAGCAGCCATCCTGGGAGGGGACAAGGAGCCAAAAACATTCAGTACTTC. Translation gives CASSHPGRGQGAKNIQYF.

This clonotype was recorded many times. The rearrangement links TRBV12-3 or TRBV12-4 to TRBJ2-1, with D perhaps matching TRBD2 (8 bases). The CDR3 consists of 15 residues. V was pared by 5 bases and J by 13 bases, with 24 bases between. In DNA, the CDR3 is TGTGCCAGCAGTACCGGGACTAGGGGGACAGTGAGCCAGTTCTTC. Protein: CASSTGTRGTVSQFF.

This clonotype was found many times. This chain joins TRBV20-1 and TRBJ2-1; no clear D. Trimming left V 4 bases short and J 2 bases short, with 6 bases between. The CDR3 has 12 amino acids. CDR1 is DFQATT, CDR2 SNEGSKA, per germline (reference sequence). CDR3 residues: CSATGPYNEQFF. The CDR3 nucleotides are TGCAGTGCTACAGGACCCTACAATGAGCAGTTCTTC.

This clonotype was seen many times. The chain links TRBV20-1 to TRBJ2-5; 15 bases fit TRBD2. Germline lookup yields CDR1 DFQATT and CDR2 SNEGSKA (reference sequence). Unmatched junction bases numbered 11, after V lost 2 bases and J lost 1 base. The CDR3 is made up of 19 amino acids. The CDR3 loop is CSARPHLGLAGGPQETQYF. The CDR3 DNA follows: TGCAGTGCTAGACCCCACCTGGGACTAGCGGGAGGTCCCCAAGAGACCCAGTACTTC.

This clonotype was detected many times. The rearrangement links TRBV5-1 to TRBJ2-2; D remains unclear. Germline CDR1 SGHRS, CDR2 YFSETQ. This CDR3 is 14 amino acids long. The V gene lost 1 base and the J gene lost 0 bases, with 4 bases spanning the gap. CDR3 nucleotide sequence: TGCGCCAGCAGCTTGAACCCGAACACCGGGGAGCTGTTTTTT. This gives the protein CASSLNPNTGELFF.

This clonotype was seen repeatedly, ten times or more. This chain connects TRBV6-2 or TRBV6-3 to TRBJ1-3, with a weak D call TRBD1 (5 bases). Germline V lookup: CDR1 MNHEY, CDR2 SVGEGT. The CDR3 has 15 amino acids. The ends were cut back, 6 bases at V and 0 bases at J, with 12 bases in the middle. The CDR3 loop is CASRPDSSSGNTIYF. The DNA of the CDR3 is TGTGCCAGCAGGCCCGACAGCAGCTCTGGAAACACCATATATTTT.

This clonotype has a count of ten or more. The CDR3 loop is CSAPSGTSEQYF. CDR3 nucleotide sequence: TGCAGTGCTCCGAGCGGGACTAGCGAGCAGTACTTC. The chain combines TRBV20-1 with TRBJ2-7, with TRBD2 matching 8 bases. The V gene end was trimmed by 5 bases and the J gene end by 6 bases; junction bases not matched to a gene: 6. The germline V gene encodes CDR1 DFQATT and CDR2 SNEGSKA (reference sequence). The CDR3 loop spans 12 amino acids.

This clonotype came up many times. The chain combines TRBV7-9 with TRBJ2-3, with 7 bases that match TRBD2. This CDR3 is 16 amino acids long. Looked up from germline, CDR1 is SEHNR and CDR2 is FQNEAQ (reference sequence). Germline trimming cut 6 bases from V and 0 bases from J; bases unmatched to any gene: 9. In DNA, the CDR3 is TGTGCCAGCAGTCCAGAGCGGGACGTAAGCACAGATACGCAGTATTTT. Translating it yields CASSPERDVSTDTQYF.

The table lists this clonotype with many counts. This chain links TRBV6-2 or TRBV6-3 with TRBJ2-7; D remains ambiguous. V was clipped by 2 bases and J by 4 bases, with 15 bases between them. Germline V gene data show CDR1 as MNHEY and CDR2 as SVGEGT. The CDR3 is made up of 15 amino acids. CDR3 amino acids: CASSYGSGLDYEQYF. The CDR3 DNA is TGTGCCAGCAGTTACGGGTCTGGTCTTGATTACGAGCAGTACTTC.

This clonotype was seen ten or more times. This chain links TRBV7-9 with TRBJ2-1, with 9 positions matching TRBD2. The V gene's germline CDR1 is SEHNR and CDR2 FQNEAQ (reference sequence). The CDR3 sequence is 15 residues long. V lost 5 bases to trimming and J lost 9 bases; unmatched junction nucleotides: 11. As DNA, the CDR3 is TGTGCCAGCAGCCCAAAAACCCAACTAGCGGGTGAGCAGTTCTTC. Residues: CASSPKTQLAGEQFF.

This clonotype was seen repeatedly, ten times or more. This chain connects TRBV5-1 to TRBJ1-1; D is unclear. This CDR3 region has 13 residues. The V and J ends lost 0 bases and 5 bases respectively, with 8 bases between them. CDR1 SGHRS and CDR2 YFSETQ come from the germline V gene. The DNA of the CDR3 is TGCGCCAGCAGCTTGGCCCCATCGACTGAAGCTTTCTTT. Protein product: CASSLAPSTEAFF. The whole variable domain, filled in from reference TRBV5-1 and TRBJ1-1, reads KAGVTQTPRYLIKTRGQQVTLSCSPISGHRSVSWYQQTPGQGLQFLFEYFSETQRNKGNFPGRFSGRQFSNSRSEMNVSTLELGDSALYLCASSLAPSTEAFFGQGTRLTVV.

The sample holds many counts of this clonotype. CDR3 nucleotide sequence: TGTGCCAGCAGCTTAGGGCGGGAGGGCCCGGGTGAGCAGTTCTTC. Protein: CASSLGREGPGEQFF. The chain employs TRBV11-2 and TRBJ2-1, with 9 bases aligning to TRBD2. CDR1 and CDR2 (germline): SGHAT, FQNNGV. The CDR3 is 15 residues long. The V segment lost 1 base and the J segment 9 bases; nucleotides outside the gene matches: 7.

In its sample, this clonotype was seen many times. This chain uses TRBV4-3 with TRBJ2-5, with 7 bases matching TRBD2. V was clipped by 0 bases and J by 4 bases; unmatched bases: 8. Per germline, CDR1 LGHNA and CDR2 YSLEER. The CDR3 is made up of 16 amino acids. The CDR3 loop is CASSQDVGTKGETQYF. The CDR3 nucleotides read TGCGCCAGCAGCCAAGACGTGGGGACTAAGGGAGAGACCCAGTACTTC.